This T cell receptor beta chain stems from a study of control samples from healthy donors and cancer patients. Assay used: immunoSEQ multiplex PCR; TCRdb lists only in-frame clones, some missing. The data show roughly 130,000 clones, around 93% seen once. There are 15 residues in the CDR3. Germline assignment: CDR1 ENHRY and CDR2 SYGVKD. With 4 bases clipped from V and 5 bases from J, the junction kept 9 bases outside the gene matches. The source material was blood. The rearrangement uses TRBV10-3 and TRBJ1-1; 8 nucleotides agree with TRBD1. This sequence was found in a young man in good health. CDR3 sequence (DNA): TGTGCCATCAGTGCAACACAGGGGGAGGGTACTGAAGCTTTCTTT. Translating gives CAISATQGEGTEAFF.